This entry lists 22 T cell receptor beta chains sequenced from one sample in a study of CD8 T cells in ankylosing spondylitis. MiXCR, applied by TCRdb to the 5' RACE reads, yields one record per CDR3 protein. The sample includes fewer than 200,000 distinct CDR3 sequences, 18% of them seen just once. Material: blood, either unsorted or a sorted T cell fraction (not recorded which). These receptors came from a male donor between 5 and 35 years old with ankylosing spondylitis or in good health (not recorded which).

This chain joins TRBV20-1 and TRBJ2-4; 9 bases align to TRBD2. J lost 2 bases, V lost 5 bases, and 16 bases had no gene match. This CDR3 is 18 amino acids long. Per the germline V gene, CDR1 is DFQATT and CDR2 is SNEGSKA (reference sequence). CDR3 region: CSAFSGSVVVVSKNIQYF. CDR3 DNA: TGCAGTGCTTTTAGCGGGAGCGTGGTGGTAGTGTCCAAAAACATTCAGTACTTC.

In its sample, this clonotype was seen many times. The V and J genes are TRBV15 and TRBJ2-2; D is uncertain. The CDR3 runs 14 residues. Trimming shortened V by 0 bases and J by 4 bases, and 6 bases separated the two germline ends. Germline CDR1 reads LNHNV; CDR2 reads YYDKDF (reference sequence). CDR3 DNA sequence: TGTGCCACCAGCAGAGACGTCGGCACCGGGGAGCTGTTTTTT. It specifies CATSRDVGTGELFF.

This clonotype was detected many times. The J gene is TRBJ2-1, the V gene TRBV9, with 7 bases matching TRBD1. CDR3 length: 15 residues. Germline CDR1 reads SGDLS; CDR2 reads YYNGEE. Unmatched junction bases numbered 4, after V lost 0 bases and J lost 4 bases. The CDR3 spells CASSVAGQVYNEQFF. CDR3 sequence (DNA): TGTGCCAGCAGCGTAGCTGGACAGGTGTACAATGAGCAGTTCTTC.

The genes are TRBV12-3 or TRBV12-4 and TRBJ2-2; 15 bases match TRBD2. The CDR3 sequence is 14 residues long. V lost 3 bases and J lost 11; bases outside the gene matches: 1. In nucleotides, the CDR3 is TGTGCCAGCAGTTTGGGACTAGCGGGAGGAGAGCTGTTTTTT. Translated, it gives CASSLGLAGGELFF.

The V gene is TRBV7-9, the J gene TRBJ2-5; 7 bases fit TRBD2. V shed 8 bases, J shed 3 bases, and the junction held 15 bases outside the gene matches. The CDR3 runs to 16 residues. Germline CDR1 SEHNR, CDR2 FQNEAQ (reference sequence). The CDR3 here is CASALSGGTTKETQYF. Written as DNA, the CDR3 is TGTGCCAGCGCCCTTTCCGGCGGGACTACCAAAGAGACCCAGTACTTC.

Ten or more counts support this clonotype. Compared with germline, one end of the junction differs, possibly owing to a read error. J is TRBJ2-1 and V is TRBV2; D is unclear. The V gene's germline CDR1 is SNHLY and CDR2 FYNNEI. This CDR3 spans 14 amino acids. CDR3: CASSRTYSCNEQFF. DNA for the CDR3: TGTGCCAGCAGCAGGACCTATTCCTGCAATGAGCAGTTCTTC.

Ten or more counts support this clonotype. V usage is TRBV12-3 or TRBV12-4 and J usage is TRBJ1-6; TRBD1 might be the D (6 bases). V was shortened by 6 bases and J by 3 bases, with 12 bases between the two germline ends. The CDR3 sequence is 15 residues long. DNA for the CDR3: TGTGCCAGCAGCTCGAGGGGGATCTATAATTCACCCCTCCACTTT. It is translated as CASSSRGIYNSPLHF.

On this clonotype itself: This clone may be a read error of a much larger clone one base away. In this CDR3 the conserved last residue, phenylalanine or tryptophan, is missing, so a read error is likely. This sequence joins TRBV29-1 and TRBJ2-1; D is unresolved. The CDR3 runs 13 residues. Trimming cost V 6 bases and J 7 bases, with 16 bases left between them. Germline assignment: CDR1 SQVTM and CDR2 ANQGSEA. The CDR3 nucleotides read TGCAGCGTCCGGACGCCGAACGGAAATGAGCAGTTCTTG. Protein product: CSVRTPNGNEQFL.

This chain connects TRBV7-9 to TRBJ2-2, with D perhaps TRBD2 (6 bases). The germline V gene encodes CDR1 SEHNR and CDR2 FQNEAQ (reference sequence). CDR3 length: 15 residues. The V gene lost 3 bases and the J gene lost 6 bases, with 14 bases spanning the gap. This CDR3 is CASSFPGVGAGELFF. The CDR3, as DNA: TGTGCCAGCAGCTTTCCGGGGGTTGGCGCCGGGGAGCTGTTTTTT.

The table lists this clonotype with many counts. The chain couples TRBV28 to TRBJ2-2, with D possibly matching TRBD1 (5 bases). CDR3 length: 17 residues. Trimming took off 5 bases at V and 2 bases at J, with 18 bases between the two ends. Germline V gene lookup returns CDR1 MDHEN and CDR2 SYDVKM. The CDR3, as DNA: TGTGCCAGCAGTCACATACTGACGACAGCAAACACCGGGGAGCTGTTTTTT. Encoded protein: CASSHILTTANTGELFF.

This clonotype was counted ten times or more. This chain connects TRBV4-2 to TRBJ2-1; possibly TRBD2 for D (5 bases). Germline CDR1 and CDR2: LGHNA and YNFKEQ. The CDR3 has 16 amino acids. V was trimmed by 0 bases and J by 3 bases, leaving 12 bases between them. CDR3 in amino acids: CASSQEGRNFYNEQFF. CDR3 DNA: TGTGCCAGCAGCCAAGAAGGGAGAAACTTCTACAATGAGCAGTTCTTC.

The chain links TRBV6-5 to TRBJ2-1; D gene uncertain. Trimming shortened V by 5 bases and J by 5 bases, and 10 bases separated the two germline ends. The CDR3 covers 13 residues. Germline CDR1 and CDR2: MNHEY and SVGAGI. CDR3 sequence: CASSPGRNNEQFF. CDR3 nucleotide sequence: TGTGCCAGCAGTCCGGGCAGAAACAATGAGCAGTTCTTC.

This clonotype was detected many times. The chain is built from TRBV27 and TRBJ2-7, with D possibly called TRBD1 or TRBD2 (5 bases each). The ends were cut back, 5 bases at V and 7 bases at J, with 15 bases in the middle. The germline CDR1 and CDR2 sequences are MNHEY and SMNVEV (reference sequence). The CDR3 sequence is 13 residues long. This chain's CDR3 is CASSIGTGGEQYV. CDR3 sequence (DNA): TGTGCCAGCAGTATAGGGACCGGCGGGGAGCAGTACGTC.

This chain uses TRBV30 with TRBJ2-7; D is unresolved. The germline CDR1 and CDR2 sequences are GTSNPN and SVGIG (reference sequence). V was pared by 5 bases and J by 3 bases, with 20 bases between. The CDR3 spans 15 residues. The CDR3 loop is CAWVRFGVSFYEQYF. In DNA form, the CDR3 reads TGTGCCTGGGTGCGATTTGGGGTTTCATTCTACGAGCAGTACTTC.

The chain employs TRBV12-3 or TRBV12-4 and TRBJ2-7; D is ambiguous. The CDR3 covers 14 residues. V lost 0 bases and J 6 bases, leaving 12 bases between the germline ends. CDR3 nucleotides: TGTGCCAGCAGTTTAGCGTGGACCAGGAGCGAGCAGTACTTC. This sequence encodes CASSLAWTRSEQYF.

As DNA, the CDR3 is TGCAGTGCTGAGTTACGTGGCAATGAGCAGTTCTTC. Translating it yields CSAELRGNEQFF. The chain couples TRBV20-1 to TRBJ2-1, with D unresolved. V dropped 5 bases and J dropped 6 bases, with 11 bases sitting between them. Germline V gene lookup returns CDR1 DFQATT and CDR2 SNEGSKA (reference sequence). The CDR3 extends over 12 amino acids.

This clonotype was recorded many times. CDR3 region: CASSTGNEQFF. The CDR3 coding sequence is TGTGCCAGCAGTACGGGTAATGAGCAGTTCTTC. The chain combines TRBV6-5 with TRBJ2-1, with D unclear. Germline V gene data show CDR1 as MNHEY and CDR2 as SVGAGI. V was cut by 5 bases and J by 7 bases, with 6 bases left in between. The CDR3 sequence is 11 residues long.

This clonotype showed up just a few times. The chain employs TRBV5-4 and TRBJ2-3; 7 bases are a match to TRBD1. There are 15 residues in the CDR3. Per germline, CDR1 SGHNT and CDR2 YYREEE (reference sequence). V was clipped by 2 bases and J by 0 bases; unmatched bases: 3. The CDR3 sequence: CASSFPGQSTDTQYF. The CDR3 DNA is TGTGCCAGCAGCTTCCCGGGACAGAGCACAGATACGCAGTATTTT.

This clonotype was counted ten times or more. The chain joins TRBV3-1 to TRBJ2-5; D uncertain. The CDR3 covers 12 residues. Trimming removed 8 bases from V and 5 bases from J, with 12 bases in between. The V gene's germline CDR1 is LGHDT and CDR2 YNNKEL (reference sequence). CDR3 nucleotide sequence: TGTGCCAGCGCTACCGAGGTGGAGACCCAGTACTTC. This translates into CASATEVETQYF.

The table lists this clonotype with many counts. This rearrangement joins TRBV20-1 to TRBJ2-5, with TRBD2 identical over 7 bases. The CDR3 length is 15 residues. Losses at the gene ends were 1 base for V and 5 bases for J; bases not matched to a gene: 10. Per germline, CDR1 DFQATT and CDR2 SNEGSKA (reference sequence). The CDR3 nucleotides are TGCAGTGCTAGAGGCGGGAGCGGGATGGTTGAGACCCAGTACTTC. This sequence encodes CSARGGSGMVETQYF.

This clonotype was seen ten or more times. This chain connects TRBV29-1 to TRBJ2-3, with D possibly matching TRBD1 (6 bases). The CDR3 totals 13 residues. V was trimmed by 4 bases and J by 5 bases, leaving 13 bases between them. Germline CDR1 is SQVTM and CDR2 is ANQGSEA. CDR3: CSVVGAKGDTQYF. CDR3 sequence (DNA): TGCAGCGTTGTGGGGGCGAAGGGAGATACGCAGTATTTT.

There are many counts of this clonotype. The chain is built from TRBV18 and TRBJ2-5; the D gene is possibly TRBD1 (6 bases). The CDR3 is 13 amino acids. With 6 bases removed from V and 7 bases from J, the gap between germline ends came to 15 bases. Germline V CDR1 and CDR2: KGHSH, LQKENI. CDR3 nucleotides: TGTGCCAGCTCGCCGACAGGCTCAAGGACCCAGTACTTC. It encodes CASSPTGSRTQYF.